The rows below give T cell receptor beta chains drawn from one sample of a study of beta chain features in type 1 diabetes. Data came from immunoSEQ multiplex PCR; TCRdb stores just in-frame clones and leaves some out. The sample contains over 120,000 clones, about 12% of which appear only once. The sample comprised central memory CD4+ T cells from blood. Receptors were obtained from a young man with type 1 diabetes. The CDR3 runs from the conserved cysteine through the conserved F or W. Fields, in order: clone size, D gene, J gene, V gene, CDR3 protein, CDR3 DNA. The D gene is left open where the match is weak. Size values are once, few and many counts, or a class for expanded clones, and some rows have none.

few,TRBD1,TRBJ1-2,TRBV7-8,CATAAGGYGYTF,TGTGCCACCGCAGCAGGGGGCTATGGCTACACCTTC
few,.,TRBJ1-5,TRBV7-2,CASSLRWGVDQPQHF,TGTGCCAGCAGCCTCCGGTGGGGGGTGGATCAGCCCCAGCATTTT
.,.,TRBJ2-1,TRBV7-8,CASSPSLTGATYNEQFF,TGTGCCAGCAGCCCCTCGCTTACGGGGGCGACCTACAATGAGCAGTTCTTC
many,TRBD1,TRBJ1-2,TRBV18,CASSPGQANGYTF,TGTGCCAGCTCACCGGGACAGGCTAATGGCTACACCTTC
.,.,TRBJ1-5,TRBV7-2,CASSLDYQPQHF,TGTGCCAGCAGCTTAGATTATCAGCCCCAGCATTTT
.,TRBD2,TRBJ2-5,TRBV2,CASELAGGSQETQYF,TGTGCCAGCGAACTAGCGGGGGGTAGTCAAGAGACCCAGTACTTC
few,.,TRBJ1-5,TRBV19,CASSGEYSNQPQHF,TGTGCCAGTAGTGGGGAATATAGCAATCAGCCCCAGCATTTT
few,.,TRBJ2-5,TRBV11-2,CASSLDPAGQETQYF,TGTGCCAGCAGCTTAGATCCAGCAGGACAAGAGACCCAGTACTTC
few,.,TRBJ1-5,TRBV9,CASSAGDVQPQHF,TGTGCCAGCAGCGCCGGCGACGTTCAGCCCCAGCATTTT
few,.,TRBJ1-4,TRBV2,CASRGSEKLFF,TGTGCCAGCAGGGGCAGTGAAAAACTGTTTTTT
.,TRBD2,TRBJ2-5,TRBV18,CASSPPGGGETQYF,TGTGCCAGCTCACCCCCCGGCGGGGGAGAGACCCAGTACTTC
few,.,TRBJ2-7,TRBV5-6,CASSLSGQTYEQYF,TGTGCCAGCAGCTTGTCCGGACAGACCTACGAGCAGTACTTC
.,TRBD1,TRBJ2-5,TRBV2,CASSERGQGLETQYF,TGTGCCAGCAGTGAAAGAGGACAGGGGCTGGAGACCCAGTACTTC
few,.,TRBJ2-5,TRBV10-3,CAISEGNSQETQYF,TGTGCCATCAGTGAAGGCAACAGTCAAGAGACCCAGTACTTC
.,.,TRBJ2-1,TRBV4-2,CASSQDLGGAYNEQFF,TGTGCCAGCAGCCAAGATTTGGGGGGGGCGTACAATGAGCAGTTCTTC
.,.,TRBJ2-2,TRBV2,CASSETGARNTGELFF,TGTGCCAGCAGCGAGACCGGGGCCAGAAACACCGGGGAGCTGTTTTTT
.,.,TRBJ2-3,TRBV30,CAWSVRVFPDTQYF,TGTGCCTGGAGTGTAAGGGTTTTCCCAGATACGCAGTATTTT
.,.,TRBJ1-3,TRBV9,CASREGDSGNTIYF,TGTGCCAGCAGAGAGGGGGATTCTGGAAACACCATATATTTT
few,TRBD1,TRBJ1-1,TRBV19,CASSPWDRGNTEAFF,TGTGCCAGTAGTCCCTGGGACAGGGGGAACACTGAAGCTTTCTTT
many,TRBD1,TRBJ2-5,TRBV28,CASSSGGQGRGTQYF,TGTGCCAGCAGTTCCGGCGGACAGGGGCGAGGGACCCAGTACTTC
few,TRBD2,TRBJ2-1,TRBV7-2,CASSLGGGEVEQFF,TGTGCCAGCAGCTTAGGCGGGGGGGAAGTTGAGCAGTTCTTC
many,.,TRBJ2-7,TRBV28,CASSRYEQYF,TGTGCCAGCAGTCGCTACGAGCAGTACTTC
many,.,TRBJ1-1,TRBV29-1,CSVHTPANTEAFF,TGCAGCGTCCATACACCAGCCAACACTGAAGCTTTCTTT
.,.,TRBJ2-5,TRBV9,CASSVVGGRETQYF,TGTGCCAGCAGCGTAGTGGGTGGTCGTGAGACCCAGTACTTC
few,.,TRBJ1-1,TRBV5-1,CASSLRPVQEAFF,TGCGCCAGCAGCTTGCGGCCAGTCCAGGAAGCTTTCTTT
few,.,TRBJ2-5,TRBV29-1,CSVVAGRGETQYF,TGCAGCGTTGTGGCAGGGCGGGGAGAGACCCAGTACTTC
.,.,TRBJ2-2,TRBV5-1,CASSDTANTGELFF,TGCGCCAGCAGTGACACGGCGAACACCGGGGAGCTGTTTTTT
many,.,TRBJ2-5,TRBV29-1,CSLSLGAAQETQYF,TGCAGCCTCTCTTTAGGAGCCGCCCAAGAGACCCAGTACTTC
few,TRBD1,TRBJ2-3,TRBV23-1,CASSQSKDGRGLTDTQYF,TGCGCCAGCAGTCAATCGAAGGACGGCAGGGGGCTGACAGATACGCAGTATTTT
.,TRBD1,TRBJ1-1,TRBV10-2,CASTSEGATEAFF,TGCGCCAGCACCTCCGAGGGGGCCACTGAAGCTTTCTTT
.,.,TRBJ2-7,TRBV19,CASSLQGREQYF,TGTGCCAGTAGTTTACAGGGTCGAGAGCAGTACTTC
.,.,TRBJ2-5,TRBV7-9,CASSPDPHETQYF,TGTGCCAGCAGCCCTGACCCCCACGAGACCCAGTACTTC
.,.,TRBJ2-2,TRBV7-2,CASSSDSFSSSTGELFF,TGTGCCAGCAGCTCCGACAGCTTCAGCTCCTCCACCGGGGAGCTGTTTTTT
few,TRBD2,TRBJ2-3,TRBV29-1,CSVEGGDGTDTQYF,TGCAGCGTTGAGGGGGGGGATGGAACAGATACGCAGTATTTT
.,.,TRBJ2-6,TRBV7-6,CASSFTTGSLTF,TGTGCCAGCAGCTTCACTACAGGGTCCCTGACTTTC
.,TRBD1,TRBJ1-6,TRBV28,CASSLGDREGSPLHF,TGTGCCAGCAGTTTAGGAGACAGGGAGGGGTCACCCCTCCACTTT